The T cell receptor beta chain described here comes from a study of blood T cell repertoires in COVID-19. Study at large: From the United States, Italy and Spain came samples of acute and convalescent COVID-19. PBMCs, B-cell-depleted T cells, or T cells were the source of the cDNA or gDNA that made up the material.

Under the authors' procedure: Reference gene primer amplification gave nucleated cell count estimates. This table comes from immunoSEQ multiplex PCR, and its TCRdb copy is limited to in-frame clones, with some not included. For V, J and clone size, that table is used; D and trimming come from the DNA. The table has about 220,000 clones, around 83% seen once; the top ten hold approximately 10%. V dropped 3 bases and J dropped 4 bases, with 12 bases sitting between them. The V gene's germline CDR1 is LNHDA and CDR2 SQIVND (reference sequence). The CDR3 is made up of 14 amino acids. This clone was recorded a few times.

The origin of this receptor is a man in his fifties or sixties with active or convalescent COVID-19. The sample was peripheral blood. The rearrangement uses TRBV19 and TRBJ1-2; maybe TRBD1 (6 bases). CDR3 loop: CASSMTGPIYGYTF. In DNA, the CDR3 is TGTGCCAGTAGTATGACAGGCCCGATCTATGGCTACACCTTC.